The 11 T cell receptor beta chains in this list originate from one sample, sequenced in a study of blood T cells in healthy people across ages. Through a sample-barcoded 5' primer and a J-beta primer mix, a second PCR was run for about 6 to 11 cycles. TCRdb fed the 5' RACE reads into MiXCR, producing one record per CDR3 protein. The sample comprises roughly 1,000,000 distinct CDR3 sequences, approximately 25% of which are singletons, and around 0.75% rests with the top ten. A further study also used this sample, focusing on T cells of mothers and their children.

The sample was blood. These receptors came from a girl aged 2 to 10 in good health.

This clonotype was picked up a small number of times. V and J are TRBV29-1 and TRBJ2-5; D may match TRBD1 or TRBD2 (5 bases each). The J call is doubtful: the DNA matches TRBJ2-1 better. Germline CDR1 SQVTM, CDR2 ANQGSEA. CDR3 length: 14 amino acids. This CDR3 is CSALSGGVSSEQFF. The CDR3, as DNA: TGCAGCGCTTTGTCTGGGGGAGTGTCTAGTGAGCAGTTCTTC.

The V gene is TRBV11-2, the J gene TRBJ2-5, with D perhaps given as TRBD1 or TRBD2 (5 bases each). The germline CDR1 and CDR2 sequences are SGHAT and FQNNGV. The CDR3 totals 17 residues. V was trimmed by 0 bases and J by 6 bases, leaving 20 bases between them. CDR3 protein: CASSLEAMGRDGKTQYF. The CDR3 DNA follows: TGTGCCAGCAGCTTAGAGGCTATGGGCAGGGACGGGAAGACCCAGTACTTC.

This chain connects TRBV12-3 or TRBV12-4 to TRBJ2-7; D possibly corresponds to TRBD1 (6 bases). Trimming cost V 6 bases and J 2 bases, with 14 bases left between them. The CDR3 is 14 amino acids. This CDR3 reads CASSRDKKTYEQYF. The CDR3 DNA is TGTGCCAGCAGCCGGGACAAGAAAACCTACGAGCAGTACTTC.

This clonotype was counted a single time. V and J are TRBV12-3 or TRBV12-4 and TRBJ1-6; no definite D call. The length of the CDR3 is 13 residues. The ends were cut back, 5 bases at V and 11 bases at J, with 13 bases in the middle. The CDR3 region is CASSPGLWAPLHF. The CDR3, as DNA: TGTGCCAGCAGTCCTGGATTGTGGGCACCCCTCCACTTT.

The CDR3 is CASSFLGGADTQYF. The CDR3 DNA is TGTGCCAGCAGCTTTTTGGGGGGCGCAGATACGCAGTATTTT. V is TRBV7-2 and J is TRBJ2-3; D is possibly TRBD1 or TRBD2 (6 bases each). Germline-derived CDR1 and CDR2 are SGHTA and FQGNSA. V was trimmed by 3 bases and J by 4 bases, leaving 11 bases between them. The CDR3 sequence is 14 residues long. Using reference TRBV7-2 and TRBJ2-3 for the parts outside the CDR3, the full variable domain is GAGVSQSPSNKVTEKGKDVELRCDPISGHTALYWYRQSLGQGLEFLIYFQGNSAPDKSGLPSDRFSAERTGGSVSTLTIQRTQQEDSAVYLCASSFLGGADTQYFGPGTRLTVL.

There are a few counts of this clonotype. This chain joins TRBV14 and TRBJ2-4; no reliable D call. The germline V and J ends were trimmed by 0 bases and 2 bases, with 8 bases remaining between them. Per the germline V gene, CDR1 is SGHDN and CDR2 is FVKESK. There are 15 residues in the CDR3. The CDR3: CASSQDGVTKNIQYF. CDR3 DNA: TGTGCCAGCAGCCAAGATGGGGTAACCAAAAACATTCAGTACTTC.

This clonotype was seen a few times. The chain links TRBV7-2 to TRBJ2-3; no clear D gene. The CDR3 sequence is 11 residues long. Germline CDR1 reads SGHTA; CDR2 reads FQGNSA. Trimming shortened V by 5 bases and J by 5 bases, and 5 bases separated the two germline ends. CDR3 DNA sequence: TGTGCCAGCAGCGGGCAAGATACGCAGTATTTT. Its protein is CASSGQDTQYF. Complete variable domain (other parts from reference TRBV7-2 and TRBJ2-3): GAGVSQSPSNKVTEKGKDVELRCDPISGHTALYWYRQSLGQGLEFLIYFQGNSAPDKSGLPSDRFSAERTGGSVSTLTIQRTQQEDSAVYLCASSGQDTQYFGPGTRLTVL.

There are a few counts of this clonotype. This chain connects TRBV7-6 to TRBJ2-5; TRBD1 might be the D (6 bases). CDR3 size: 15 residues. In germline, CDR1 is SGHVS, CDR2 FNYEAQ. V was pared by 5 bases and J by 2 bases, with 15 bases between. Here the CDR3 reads CASSARTDPQETQYF. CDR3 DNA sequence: TGTGCCAGCAGCGCCAGGACAGACCCTCAAGAGACCCAGTACTTC. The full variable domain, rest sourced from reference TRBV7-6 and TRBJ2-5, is GAGVSQSPRYKVTKRGQDVALRCDPISGHVSLYWYRQALGQGPEFLTYFNYEAQQDKSGLPNDRFSAERPEGSISTLTIQRTEQRDSAMYRCASSARTDPQETQYFGPGTRLLVL.

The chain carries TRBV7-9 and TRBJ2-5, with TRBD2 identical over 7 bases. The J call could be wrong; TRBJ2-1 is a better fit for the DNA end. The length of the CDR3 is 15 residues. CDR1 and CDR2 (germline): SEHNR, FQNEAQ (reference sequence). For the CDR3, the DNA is TGTGCCAGCAGCTTAAACCTAGCGGCCCGGGAAAAGCAGTTCTTC. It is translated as CASSLNLAAREKQFF.

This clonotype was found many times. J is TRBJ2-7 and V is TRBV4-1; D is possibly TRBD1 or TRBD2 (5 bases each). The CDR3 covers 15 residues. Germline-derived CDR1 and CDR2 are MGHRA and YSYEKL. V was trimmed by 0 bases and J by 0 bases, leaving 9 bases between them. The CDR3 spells CASSQDSGTSYEQYF. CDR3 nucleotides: TGCGCCAGCAGCCAAGATAGTGGGACCTCCTACGAGCAGTACTTC.

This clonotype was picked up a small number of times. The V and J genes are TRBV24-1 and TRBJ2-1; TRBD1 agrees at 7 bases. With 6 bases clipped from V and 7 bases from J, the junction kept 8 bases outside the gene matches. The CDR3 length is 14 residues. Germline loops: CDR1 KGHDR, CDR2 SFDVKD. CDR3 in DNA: TGTGCCACCAGTAGGACAGGTGAGTGGAATGAGCAGTTCTTC. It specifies CATSRTGEWNEQFF.